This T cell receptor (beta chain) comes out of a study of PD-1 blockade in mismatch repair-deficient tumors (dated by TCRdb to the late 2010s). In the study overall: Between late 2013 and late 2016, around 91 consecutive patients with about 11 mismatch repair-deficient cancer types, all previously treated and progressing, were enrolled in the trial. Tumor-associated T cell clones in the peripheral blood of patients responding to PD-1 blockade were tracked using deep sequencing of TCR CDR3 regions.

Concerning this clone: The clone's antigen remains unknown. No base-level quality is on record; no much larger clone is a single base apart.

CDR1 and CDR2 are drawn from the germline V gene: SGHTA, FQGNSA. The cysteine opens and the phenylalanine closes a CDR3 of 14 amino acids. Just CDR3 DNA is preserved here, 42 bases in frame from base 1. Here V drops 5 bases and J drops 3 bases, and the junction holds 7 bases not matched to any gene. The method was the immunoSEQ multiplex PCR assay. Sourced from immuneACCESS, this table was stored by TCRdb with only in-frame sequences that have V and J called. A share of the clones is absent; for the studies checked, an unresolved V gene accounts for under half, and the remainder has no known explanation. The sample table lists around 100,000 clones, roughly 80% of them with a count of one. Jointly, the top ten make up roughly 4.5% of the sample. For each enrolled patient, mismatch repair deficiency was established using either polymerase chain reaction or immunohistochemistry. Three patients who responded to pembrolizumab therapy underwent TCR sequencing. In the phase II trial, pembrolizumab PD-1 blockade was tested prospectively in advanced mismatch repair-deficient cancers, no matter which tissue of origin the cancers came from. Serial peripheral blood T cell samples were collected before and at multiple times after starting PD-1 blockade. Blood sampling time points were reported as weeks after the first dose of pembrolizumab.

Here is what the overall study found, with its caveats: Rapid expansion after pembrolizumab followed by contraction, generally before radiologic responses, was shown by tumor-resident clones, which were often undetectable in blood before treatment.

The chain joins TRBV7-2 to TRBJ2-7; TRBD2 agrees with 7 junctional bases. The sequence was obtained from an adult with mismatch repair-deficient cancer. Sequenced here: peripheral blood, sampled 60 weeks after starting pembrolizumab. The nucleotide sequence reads TGTGCCAGCAGCCAAATAGGACTAGGCTACGAGCAGTACTTC. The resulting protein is CASSQIGLGYEQYF.